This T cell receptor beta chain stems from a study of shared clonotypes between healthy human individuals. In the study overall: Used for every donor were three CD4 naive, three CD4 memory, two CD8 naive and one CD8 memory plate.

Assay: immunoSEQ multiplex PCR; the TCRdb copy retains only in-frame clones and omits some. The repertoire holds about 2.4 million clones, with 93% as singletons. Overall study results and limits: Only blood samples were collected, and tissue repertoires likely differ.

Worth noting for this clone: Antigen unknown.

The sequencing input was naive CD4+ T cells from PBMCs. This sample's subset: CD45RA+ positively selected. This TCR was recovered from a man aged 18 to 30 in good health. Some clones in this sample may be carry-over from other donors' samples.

CDR3 coding DNA: TGTGCCAGAAGCTTGGCATGGTCAGTGACTAACTATGGCTACACCTTC. Translation: CARSLAWSVTNYGYTF. The chain is built from TRBV5-3 and TRBJ1-2; D gene uncertain. TRBV5-3 is an open reading frame, and its role is uncertain. There are 16 residues in the CDR3. Trimming pared 0 bases from V and 0 bases from J, leaving 12 bases between.